This T cell receptor beta chain is drawn from a study of T cells in Graves' hyperthyroidism and ophthalmopathy. The study's findings and limits: Most thyroid clonotypes that were expanded above 0.001 also turned up in blood.

This clonotype was seen a few times. What it binds is unknown. TCR beta CDR3 regions were amplified from RNA. First-round RT-PCR of the TCR CDR3 relied on the HTBI primer set. MiXCR, applied by TCRdb to the multiplex PCR reads, yields one record per CDR3 protein. In the table there are some 490,000 distinct CDR3 sequences, roughly 23% of which are singletons. CDR3 size: 18 residues. Germline assignment: CDR1 SGHKS and CDR2 YYEKEE (reference sequence). Trimming took 0 bases from V and 0 from J; bases not matched to a gene: 9. PBMCs were collected from an approximately 9.4 ml volume of fresh peripheral blood.

The source is a woman in her 70s with Graves' ophthalmopathy. Sequencing input: blood. The genes are TRBV5-5 and TRBJ1-5; TRBD1 matches 7 bases. DNA of the CDR3: TGTGCCAGCAGCTTGGGGGAGGGGGCTTACTATAGCAATCAGCCCCAGCATTTT. This gives the protein CASSLGEGAYYSNQPQHF.